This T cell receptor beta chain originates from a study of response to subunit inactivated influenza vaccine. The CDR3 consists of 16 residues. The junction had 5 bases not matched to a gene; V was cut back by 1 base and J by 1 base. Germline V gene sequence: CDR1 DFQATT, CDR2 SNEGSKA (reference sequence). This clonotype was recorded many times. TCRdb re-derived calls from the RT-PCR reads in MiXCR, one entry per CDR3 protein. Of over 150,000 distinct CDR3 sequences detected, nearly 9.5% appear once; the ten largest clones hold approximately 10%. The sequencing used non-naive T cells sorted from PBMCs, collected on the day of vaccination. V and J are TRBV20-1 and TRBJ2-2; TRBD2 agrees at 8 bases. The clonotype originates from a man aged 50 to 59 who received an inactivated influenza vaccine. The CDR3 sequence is CSARGRGGRNTGELFF. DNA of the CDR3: TGCAGTGCTAGAGGCCGGGGGGGGAGGAACACCGGGGAGCTGTTTTTT.